These T cell receptor beta chains were read from a single sample in a study of T cells in tuberculosis. Sequencing used immunoSEQ multiplex PCR; TCRdb keeps in-frame clones, though not all of them. The table has 85,000 to 100,000 clones, roughly 93% seen once; the top ten hold 1.9%. Sequencing was performed on CD1b-GMM tetramer-negative cells sorted from PBMCs. The receptors were sampled from an adult woman with latent tuberculosis. Each CDR3 is given with its conserved first and last residue.

V	J	CDR3
TRBV6-6	TRBJ1-6	CASSYAAEGGNSPLHF
TRBV5-4	TRBJ1-6	CASSVPGTDSSPLHF
TRBV7-9	TRBJ1-3	CASSRSGVSGNTIYF
TRBV5-6	TRBJ1-6	CASSLVDQRGPGNSPLHF
TRBV6-6	TRBJ2-7	CASSYAGAQGVYEQYF
TRBV7-6	TRBJ2-5	CASSARDRGETQYF
TRBV5-1	TRBJ1-2	CASSLVYRVGYTF
TRBV4-2	TRBJ1-1	CASSSRVYNTEAFF
TRBV19	TRBJ1-6	CASSPNRVNSPLHF
TRBV4-2	TRBJ2-2	CASSLDGLPTGELFF
TRBV9	TRBJ2-5	CASSYEPRGGQYF
TRBV7-2	TRBJ2-7	CASSLSGGGFYEQYF
TRBV7-9	TRBJ2-1	CASSLGHLEQFF
TRBV4-1	TRBJ1-2	CASSQDLQGAQYGYTF
TRBV27	TRBJ2-7	CASSLGQHYEQYF
TRBV10-2	TRBJ2-3	CASSVGLAGGLGTDTQYF
TRBV6-1	TRBJ2-3	CASSRLAGVTDTQYF
TRBV19	TRBJ1-6	CASSSRQGGNSPLHF
TRBV30	TRBJ2-1	CAWSVLAGPYNEQFF
TRBV6-1	TRBJ1-4	CASSVGQGNEKLFF
TRBV29-1	TRBJ2-1	CSVRQGQGNEQFF
TRBV19	TRBJ1-2	CASSIDDTGGYTF
TRBV18	TRBJ2-3	CASSPLHVGGQSTDTQYF
TRBV5-1	TRBJ1-1	CASSQQPNTEAFF
TRBV15	TRBJ2-5	CATSRAGFQETQYF
TRBV28	TRBJ1-2	CASSPSGQGANYGYTF
TRBV5-1	TRBJ2-5	CASSSNQETQYF
TRBV19	TRBJ2-3	CASSMYSGGSDTQYF
TRBV6-6	TRBJ1-1	CAAGPGEAFF
TRBV5-3	TRBJ2-7	CARRGVWGDDEQYF
TRBV4-1	TRBJ2-3	CASSQQTSGVSTDTQYF
TRBV5-4	TRBJ2-6	CASATHRDSRGANVLTF
TRBV4-3	TRBJ2-3	CASSHPGHRTDTQYF
TRBV2	TRBJ2-1	CASSEQGASYNEQFF
TRBV29-1	TRBJ2-2	CSVVTGGRTGELFF